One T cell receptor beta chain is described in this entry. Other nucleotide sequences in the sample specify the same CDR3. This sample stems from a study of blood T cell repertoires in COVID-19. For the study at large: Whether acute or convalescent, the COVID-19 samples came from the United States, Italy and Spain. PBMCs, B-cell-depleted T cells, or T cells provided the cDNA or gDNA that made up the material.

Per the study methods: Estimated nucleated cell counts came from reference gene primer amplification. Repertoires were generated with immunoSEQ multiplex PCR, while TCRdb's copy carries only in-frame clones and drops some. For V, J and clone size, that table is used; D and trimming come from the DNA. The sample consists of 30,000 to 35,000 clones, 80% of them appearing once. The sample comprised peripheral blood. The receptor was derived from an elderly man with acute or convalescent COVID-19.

In DNA form, the CDR3 reads TGTGCCAGCAGTTACGAGGGGGTCCCTAATGAAAAACTGTTTTTT. Translating it yields CASSYEGVPNEKLFF. This chain uses TRBV6-6 with TRBJ1-4, with TRBD1 as a possible D gene (6 bases). The germline V gene has CDR1 MNHNY and CDR2 SVGAGI (reference sequence). Trimming left V 2 bases short and J 3 bases short, with 10 bases between. The CDR3 is made up of 15 amino acids.